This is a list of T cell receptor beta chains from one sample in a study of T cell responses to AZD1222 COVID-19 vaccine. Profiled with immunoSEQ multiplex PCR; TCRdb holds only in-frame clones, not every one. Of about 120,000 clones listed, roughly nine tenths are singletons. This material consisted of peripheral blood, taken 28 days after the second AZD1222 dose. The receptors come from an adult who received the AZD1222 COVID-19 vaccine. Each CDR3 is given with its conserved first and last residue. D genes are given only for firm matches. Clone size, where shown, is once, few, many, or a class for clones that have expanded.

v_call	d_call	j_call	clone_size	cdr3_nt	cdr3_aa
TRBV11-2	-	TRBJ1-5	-	TGTGCCAGCAGCTTAGGATGGGGGCTCAATCAGCCCCAGCATTTT	CASSLGWGLNQPQHF
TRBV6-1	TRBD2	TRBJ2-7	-	TGTGCCAGCAGTGAATGGCTAGCGGGAGACTACGAGCAGTACTTC	CASSEWLAGDYEQYF
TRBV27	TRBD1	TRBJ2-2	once	TGTGCCAGCAGTTCAACCGCCGGGACAGGGAGGTTCACCGGGGAGCTGTTTTTT	CASSSTAGTGRFTGELFF
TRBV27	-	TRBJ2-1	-	TGTGCCAGCAGTTTATTAGGTTTTATGGGCGGCGAGCAGTTCTTC	CASSLLGFMGGEQFF
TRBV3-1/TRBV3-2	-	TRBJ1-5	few	TGTGCCAGCAGCCAGGGCGATCAGCCCCAGCATTTT	CASSQGDQPQHF
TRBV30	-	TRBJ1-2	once	TGTGCCTGGAGTGCCCCTCATAACTATGGCTACACCTTC	CAWSAPHNYGYTF
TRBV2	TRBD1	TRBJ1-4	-	TGTGCCAGCAGCCAAGGGACAGCCACTAATGAAAAACTGTTTTTT	CASSQGTATNEKLFF
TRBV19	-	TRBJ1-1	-	TGTGCCAGTAGTTTACAGGGAAACACTGAAGCTTTCTTT	CASSLQGNTEAFF
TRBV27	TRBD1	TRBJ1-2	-	TGTGCCAGCAGTCCACTTGGACAGGTCAGTGGCTACACCTTC	CASSPLGQVSGYTF
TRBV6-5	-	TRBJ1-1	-	TGTGCCAGCAAGGACTTGAACACTGAAGCTTTCTTT	CASKDLNTEAFF
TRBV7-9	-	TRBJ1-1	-	TGTGCCAGCAGGAAGACAGGTGAAGCTTTCTTT	CASRKTGEAFF
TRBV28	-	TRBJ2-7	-	TGTGCCAGCAAAATGGGCGGGACAGCCTACGAGCAGTACTTC	CASKMGGTAYEQYF
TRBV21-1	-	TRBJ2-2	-	TGTGCCAGCATTGGAGGGGAGCTGTTTTTT	CASIGGELFF
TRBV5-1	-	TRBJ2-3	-	TGCGCCAGCAGCGGACAGTGGCGGGCCACAGATACGCAGTATTTT	CASSGQWRATDTQYF
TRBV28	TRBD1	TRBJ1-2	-	TGTGCCAGCAGGGGACAGGGGGCCGGCTATGGCTACACCTTC	CASRGQGAGYGYTF
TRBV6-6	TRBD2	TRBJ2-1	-	TGTGCCAGCAGTCCTGACTTTAGCGGGAGCTCCTACAATGAGCAGTTCTTC	CASSPDFSGSSYNEQFF
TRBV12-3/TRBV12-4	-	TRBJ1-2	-	TGTGCCAGCAGTTTGAGAGACTATGGCTACACCTTC	CASSLRDYGYTF
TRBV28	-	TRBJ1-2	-	TGTGCCAGCAGTTTAGCCGGCAATCTTAACTATGGCTACACCTTC	CASSLAGNLNYGYTF
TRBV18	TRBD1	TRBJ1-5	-	TGTGCCAGCTCACCAGGGACAGGGGGCAATCAGCCCCAGCATTTT	CASSPGTGGNQPQHF
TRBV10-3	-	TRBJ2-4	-	TGTGCCATCAGACTCAACGGCCGCCAGCTAGCCAAAAACATTCAGTACTTC	CAIRLNGRQLAKNIQYF
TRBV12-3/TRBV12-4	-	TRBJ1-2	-	TGTGCCAGCAGTTATAATACTAACTATGGCTACACCTTC	CASSYNTNYGYTF
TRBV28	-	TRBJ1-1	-	TGTGCCAGCAGCCCCGGCAGCAGTTTCTTTACTGAAGCTTTCTTT	CASSPGSSFFTEAFF
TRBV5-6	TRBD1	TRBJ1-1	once	TGTGCCAGCAGCTTGGGGACAGGGCGAGTTGGAGCTTTCTTT	CASSLGTGRVGAFF
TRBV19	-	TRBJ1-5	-	TGTGCCAGTAGTATCAGGGTCAATCAGCCCCAGCATTTT	CASSIRVNQPQHF
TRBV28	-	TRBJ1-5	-	TGTGCCAGCAGTCCGCCTCCCCAGCCCGTGGAGCCCCAGCATTTT	CASSPPPQPVEPQHF
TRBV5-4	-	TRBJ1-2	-	TGTGCCAGCAGCCCCAGTGGGGGGGGATTAAACTATGGCTACACCTTC	CASSPSGGGLNYGYTF
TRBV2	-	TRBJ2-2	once	TGTGCCAGCAGTGTAGAAACTTACACCGGGGAGCTGTTTTTT	CASSVETYTGELFF
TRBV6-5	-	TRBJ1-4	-	TGTGCCAGCAGGGCCCCTACAGGGATGCAAGAAAAACTGTTTTTT	CASRAPTGMQEKLFF
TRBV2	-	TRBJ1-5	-	TGTGCCAGCAATGGACAGTCAGGGAATCAGCCCCAGCATTTT	CASNGQSGNQPQHF
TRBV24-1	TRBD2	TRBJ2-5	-	TGTGCCACCAGTGATTCCGGACTAGCGGGGCACCAAGAGACCCAGTACTTC	CATSDSGLAGHQETQYF
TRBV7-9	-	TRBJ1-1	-	TGTGCCAGCAGCAAGGGGTTGACAGGCACTGAAGCTTTCTTT	CASSKGLTGTEAFF
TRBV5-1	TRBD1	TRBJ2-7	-	TGCGCCAGCAGCTTGGGGACAGGGTATTACGAGCAGTACTTC	CASSLGTGYYEQYF
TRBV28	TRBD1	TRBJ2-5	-	TGTGCCAGCAGTGTGACCCAGACAGGGAAAGGCGAGACCCAGTACTTC	CASSVTQTGKGETQYF
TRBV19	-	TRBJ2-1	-	TGTGCCAGTAGTAGACGTGCGGGTTACTCCTACAATGAGCAGTTCTTC	CASSRRAGYSYNEQFF
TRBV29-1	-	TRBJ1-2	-	TGCAGTTCTGAGGGAGATAGCTATGGCTACACCTTC	CSSEGDSYGYTF
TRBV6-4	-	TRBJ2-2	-	TGTGCCAGCAGTGAAATCGGGGATTTAAACACCGGGGAGCTGTTTTTT	CASSEIGDLNTGELFF
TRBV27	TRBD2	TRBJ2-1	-	TGTGCCAGCAGTTGGACTAGCGGGCGGCGCAATGAGCAGTTCTTC	CASSWTSGRRNEQFF
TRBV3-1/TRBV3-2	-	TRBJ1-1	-	TGTGCCAGCAGCCCACTAGTGGCGGGGACTGAAGCTTTCTTT	CASSPLVAGTEAFF
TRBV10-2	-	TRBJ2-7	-	TGCGCCAGCAGTGATAGAAGTAGCTTCGACGAGCAGTACTTC	CASSDRSSFDEQYF
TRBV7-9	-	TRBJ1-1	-	TGTGCCAGCACGGGGGCCCAACAGGGACTACGGCTTACTGAAGCTTTCTTT	CASTGAQQGLRLTEAFF
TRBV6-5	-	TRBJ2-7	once	TGTGCCAGCAGTCCGGGTCCCCACGAGCAGTACTTC	CASSPGPHEQYF
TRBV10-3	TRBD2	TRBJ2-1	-	TGTGCCATCAGTGAGTCGCCAGCGGGAGGGTATAGCTCCTACAATGAGCAGTTCTTC	CAISESPAGGYSSYNEQFF
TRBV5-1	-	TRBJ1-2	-	TGCGCCAGCAGCTTGGAGGGCAGCGGCTATGGCTACACCTTC	CASSLEGSGYGYTF
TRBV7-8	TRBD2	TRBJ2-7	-	TGTGCCAGCAGCCCCTCCTCTAGCGGGTACGCCTCCTACGAGCAGTACTTC	CASSPSSSGYASYEQYF
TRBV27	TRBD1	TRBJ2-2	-	TGTGCCTCCCGACGAGGGGGCGTGATGAACACCGGGGAGCTGTTTTTT	CASRRGGVMNTGELFF
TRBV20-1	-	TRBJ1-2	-	TGCAGTGCTACTCTTTATGGCTACACCTTC	CSATLYGYTF
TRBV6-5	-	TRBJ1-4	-	TGTGCCAGCAGTTACCGGGGAGGGCGGATAGAAAAACTGTTTTTT	CASSYRGGRIEKLFF